This T cell receptor beta chain was sequenced in a study of T cell responses to AZD1222 COVID-19 vaccine. General study findings and limits: Only a handful of AZD1222 recipients, roughly six in all, had baseline seropositivity.

With regard to this clone: Its antigen is as yet unknown.

Profiling relied on immunoSEQ multiplex PCR, and the TCRdb table lists in-frame clones only, not all of them. Of about 140,000 clones in the sample, more than 80% were seen once. Germline-derived CDR1 and CDR2 are KGHSH and LQKENI. The V and J ends lost 2 bases and 1 base respectively, with 5 bases between them. This CDR3 spans 13 amino acids. The chain employs TRBV18 and TRBJ1-1; D call uncertain. This TCR came from an adult in good health. Sequenced here: peripheral blood, sampled on day 0 of AZD1222 vaccination. CDR3 nucleotide sequence: TGTGCCAGCTCACCAGGTTCGAACACTGAAGCTTTCTTT. Amino acids: CASSPGSNTEAFF.